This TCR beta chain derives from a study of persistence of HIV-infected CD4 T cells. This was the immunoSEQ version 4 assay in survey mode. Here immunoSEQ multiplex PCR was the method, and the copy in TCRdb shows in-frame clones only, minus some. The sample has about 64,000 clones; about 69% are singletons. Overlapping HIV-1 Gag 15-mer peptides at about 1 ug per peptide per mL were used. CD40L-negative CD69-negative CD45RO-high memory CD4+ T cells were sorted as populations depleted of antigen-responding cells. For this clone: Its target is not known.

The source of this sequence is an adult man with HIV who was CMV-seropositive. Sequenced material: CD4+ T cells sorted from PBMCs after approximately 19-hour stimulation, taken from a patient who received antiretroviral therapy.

CDR3 sequence reads: CASTYRGQGVNEQFF. As DNA, the CDR3 is TGTGCCAGCACCTATCGGGGACAGGGAGTCAATGAGCAGTTCTTC. This chain joins TRBV27 and TRBJ2-1, with 9 nucleotides matching TRBD1. V trimming: 7 bases; J trimming: 6 bases; junction bases outside the gene matches: 10. The CDR3 has 15 amino acids. The germline gives CDR1 MNHEY, CDR2 SMNVEV (reference sequence).